These T cell receptor beta chains were read from a single sample in a study of CD8 T cells in ankylosing spondylitis. One entry per CDR3 protein, called by TCRdb with MiXCR from the 5' RACE reads. Here the sample spans 230,000 or so distinct CDR3 sequences, about a sixth being singletons. Sequencing was performed on blood, either unsorted or a sorted T cell fraction (not recorded which). The receptors come from a male donor with ankylosing spondylitis or in good health (not recorded which). The CDR3 runs from the conserved cysteine through the conserved F or W. A D gene is named only where the DNA matches it firmly. A clone size is listed for some rows: how often the clone was seen (once, few, many), or a class if it is expanded.

d_call: TRBD2; j_call: TRBJ2-1; v_call: TRBV9; clone_size: few; cdr3_aa: CASTKGGEAGQQFF; cdr3_nt: TGTGCCAGCACCAAAGGTGGCGAAGCGGGACAGCAGTTCTTC
d_call: TRBD2; j_call: TRBJ2-7; v_call: TRBV4-1; clone_size: NA; cdr3_aa: CASSARVTSESYDQYF; cdr3_nt: TGCGCCAGCAGCGCCAGAGTTACTAGCGAGTCCTACGATCAGTACTTC
d_call: TRBD2; j_call: TRBJ2-7; v_call: TRBV6-2/TRBV6-3; clone_size: NA; cdr3_aa: CASSYSILAGAYEQYF; cdr3_nt: TGTGCCAGCAGTTACTCGATACTAGCGGGAGCCTACGAGCAGTACTTC
d_call: NA; j_call: TRBJ2-7; v_call: TRBV6-6; clone_size: NA; cdr3_aa: CAACSDTYYEQYF; cdr3_nt: TGTGCCGCCTGCTCGGACACATACTACGAGCAGTACTTC
d_call: NA; j_call: TRBJ1-1; v_call: TRBV29-1; clone_size: NA; cdr3_aa: CSVEGGRNTEAFF; cdr3_nt: TGCAGCGTTGAGGGGGGCCGGAACACTGAAGCTTTCTTT
d_call: NA; j_call: TRBJ1-4; v_call: TRBV29-1; clone_size: many; cdr3_aa: CSVAPGANEKLFF; cdr3_nt: TGCAGCGTGGCTCCGGGGGCTAATGAAAAACTGTTTTTT
d_call: NA; j_call: TRBJ2-1; v_call: TRBV7-9; clone_size: few; cdr3_aa: CASSPPVSPDHEQFF; cdr3_nt: TGTGCCAGCAGCCCCCCGGTCTCTCCCGATCATGAGCAGTTCTTC
d_call: NA; j_call: TRBJ2-1; v_call: TRBV20-1; clone_size: NA; cdr3_aa: CSARLVSEQFF; cdr3_nt: TGCAGTGCCCGGTTGGTCTCTGAGCAGTTCTTC
d_call: NA; j_call: TRBJ2-5; v_call: TRBV29-1; clone_size: few; cdr3_aa: CSGDSGVQETQYF; cdr3_nt: TGCAGCGGGGACTCAGGGGTGCAAGAGACCCAGTACTTC
d_call: NA; j_call: TRBJ1-4; v_call: TRBV5-1; clone_size: NA; cdr3_aa: CASSPVDSPATNEKLFF; cdr3_nt: TGCGCCAGCAGCCCGGTGGACAGTCCAGCAACTAATGAAAAACTGTTTTTT
d_call: NA; j_call: TRBJ2-7; v_call: TRBV10-3; clone_size: NA; cdr3_aa: CAISEPASTYEQYF; cdr3_nt: TGTGCCATCAGTGAGCCCGCGTCGACCTACGAGCAGTACTTC
d_call: TRBD1; j_call: TRBJ2-1; v_call: TRBV20-1; clone_size: few; cdr3_aa: CSARTGGWVEQFF; cdr3_nt: TGCAGTGCTAGGACAGGGGGATGGGTTGAGCAGTTCTTC
d_call: NA; j_call: TRBJ2-3; v_call: TRBV15; clone_size: few; cdr3_aa: CATSSHTDTQYF; cdr3_nt: TGTGCCACCAGCAGTCACACAGATACGCAGTATTTT
d_call: NA; j_call: TRBJ2-3; v_call: TRBV11-1; clone_size: NA; cdr3_aa: CASSLDFSSPGSPTDTQYF; cdr3_nt: TGTGCCAGCAGCTTAGATTTCTCGTCCCCCGGGAGCCCCACAGATACGCAGTATTTT
d_call: NA; j_call: TRBJ2-7; v_call: TRBV13; clone_size: NA; cdr3_aa: CASSARTAYEQDF; cdr3_nt: TGTGCCAGCAGCGCGCGGACAGCCTACGAGCAGGACTTC
d_call: NA; j_call: TRBJ2-2; v_call: TRBV6-2/TRBV6-3; clone_size: many; cdr3_aa: CASSGTSNTGELFF; cdr3_nt: TGTGCCAGCAGCGGGACCTCGAACACCGGGGAGCTGTTTTTT
d_call: NA; j_call: TRBJ2-7; v_call: TRBV9; clone_size: NA; cdr3_aa: CASSLGTDRDFPYEQYF; cdr3_nt: TGTGCCAGCAGCCTGGGGACGGACCGGGACTTCCCCTACGAGCAGTACTTC
d_call: NA; j_call: TRBJ2-3; v_call: TRBV9; clone_size: NA; cdr3_aa: CASSVLTGSTDTQYF; cdr3_nt: TGTGCCAGCAGCGTCCTCACGGGTAGCACAGATACGCAGTATTTT
d_call: TRBD2; j_call: TRBJ2-1; v_call: TRBV3-1; clone_size: NA; cdr3_aa: CASSQDRLAGLYNEQFF; cdr3_nt: TGTGCCAGCAGCCAAGATCGCCTAGCGGGATTATACAATGAGCAGTTCTTC
d_call: NA; j_call: TRBJ2-5; v_call: TRBV29-1; clone_size: NA; cdr3_aa: CSVDIGFLETQYF; cdr3_nt: TGCAGCGTTGACATAGGGTTTTTAGAGACCCAGTACTTC
d_call: NA; j_call: TRBJ2-1; v_call: TRBV29-1; clone_size: NA; cdr3_aa: CSVDWGAGFFNEQFF; cdr3_nt: TGCAGCGTTGATTGGGGAGCTGGGTTTTTCAATGAGCAGTTCTTC
d_call: TRBD1; j_call: TRBJ1-6; v_call: TRBV6-5; clone_size: NA; cdr3_aa: CASSSPTGENSPLHF; cdr3_nt: TGTGCCAGCAGTTCCCCGACAGGGGAAAATTCACCCCTCCACTTT
d_call: NA; j_call: TRBJ2-7; v_call: TRBV5-1; clone_size: NA; cdr3_aa: CASSRDGSSYEQYF; cdr3_nt: TGCGCCAGCAGCAGGGACGGAAGCTCCTACGAGCAGTACTTC
d_call: NA; j_call: TRBJ2-1; v_call: TRBV29-1; clone_size: NA; cdr3_aa: CSVGVVFGSSYNEQFF; cdr3_nt: TGCAGCGTTGGCGTCGTCTTTGGGAGCTCCTACAATGAGCAGTTCTTC
d_call: TRBD1; j_call: TRBJ1-2; v_call: TRBV6-1; clone_size: NA; cdr3_aa: CASSKGALSYGYTF; cdr3_nt: TGTGCCAGCAGTAAGGGGGCGCTCAGCTATGGCTACACCTTC
d_call: NA; j_call: TRBJ2-5; v_call: TRBV12-3/TRBV12-4; clone_size: NA; cdr3_aa: CASSLPGEGTQYF; cdr3_nt: TGTGCCAGCAGTTTACCAGGGGAGGGGACCCAGTACTTC
d_call: TRBD2; j_call: TRBJ2-3; v_call: TRBV10-3; clone_size: NA; cdr3_aa: CAISESGSAGASSTDTQYF; cdr3_nt: TGTGCCATCAGTGAGTCGGGCTCAGCGGGAGCCTCTAGCACAGATACGCAGTATTTT
d_call: NA; j_call: TRBJ1-1; v_call: TRBV12-3/TRBV12-4; clone_size: few; cdr3_aa: CASSFGFGAAVNTEAFF; cdr3_nt: TGTGCCAGCAGTTTCGGCTTTGGGGCAGCTGTGAACACTGAAGCTTTCTTT
d_call: TRBD2; j_call: TRBJ2-2; v_call: TRBV4-3; clone_size: few; cdr3_aa: CASSQDERLAGGSNTGELFF; cdr3_nt: TGCGCCAGCAGCCAAGATGAGAGGCTAGCGGGAGGATCGAACACCGGGGAGCTGTTTTTT
d_call: TRBD2; j_call: TRBJ2-7; v_call: TRBV5-1; clone_size: NA; cdr3_aa: CASSGIAGEEQYF; cdr3_nt: TGCGCCAGCAGCGGAATAGCGGGTGAAGAGCAGTACTTC
d_call: NA; j_call: TRBJ2-5; v_call: TRBV20-1; clone_size: few; cdr3_aa: CSAPGLVAVQETQYF; cdr3_nt: TGCAGTGCTCCAGGATTGGTAGCGGTTCAAGAGACCCAGTACTTC
d_call: TRBD1; j_call: TRBJ2-5; v_call: TRBV11-2; clone_size: NA; cdr3_aa: CASSQGTEETQYF; cdr3_nt: TGTGCCAGCAGCCAAGGGACAGAAGAGACCCAGTACTTC
d_call: NA; j_call: TRBJ2-1; v_call: TRBV5-1; clone_size: few; cdr3_aa: CASSLEVREPYNEQFF; cdr3_nt: TGCGCCAGCAGCTTGGAGGTCCGAGAACCCTACAATGAGCAGTTCTTC
d_call: NA; j_call: TRBJ1-6; v_call: TRBV28; clone_size: few; cdr3_aa: CASSLSRALVEVVSPLHF; cdr3_nt: TGTGCCAGCAGTTTATCTCGGGCGCTGGTTGAAGTAGTGTCACCCCTCCACTTT
d_call: TRBD2; j_call: TRBJ2-4; v_call: TRBV29-1; clone_size: many; cdr3_aa: CSVEPSTSGRNIQYF; cdr3_nt: TGCAGCGTTGAACCCTCCACTAGCGGGAGAAACATTCAGTACTTC
d_call: NA; j_call: TRBJ2-5; v_call: TRBV7-2; clone_size: few; cdr3_aa: CASSSSYWRQETQYF; cdr3_nt: TGTGCCAGCAGCTCCTCTTACTGGCGACAAGAGACCCAGTACTTC
d_call: TRBD1; j_call: TRBJ2-2; v_call: TRBV12-3/TRBV12-4; clone_size: NA; cdr3_aa: CASRLTGTGGLYTGELFF; cdr3_nt: TGTGCCAGCAGGCTAACCGGGACAGGGGGATTGTACACCGGGGAGCTGTTTTTT
d_call: TRBD1; j_call: TRBJ1-5; v_call: TRBV4-3; clone_size: NA; cdr3_aa: CASSQDVGTGGSPQHF; cdr3_nt: TGCGCCAGCAGCCAAGATGTGGGGACAGGGGGTTCGCCCCAGCATTTT
d_call: NA; j_call: TRBJ2-7; v_call: TRBV10-3; clone_size: NA; cdr3_aa: CAISGRSSYEQYF; cdr3_nt: TGTGCCATCAGTGGACGAAGCTCCTACGAGCAGTACTTC
d_call: NA; j_call: TRBJ2-5; v_call: TRBV13; clone_size: few; cdr3_aa: CASSLSATSTQYF; cdr3_nt: TGTGCCAGCAGCTTATCGGCTACCTCGACCCAGTACTTC
d_call: NA; j_call: TRBJ2-7; v_call: TRBV27; clone_size: NA; cdr3_aa: CASSLQGWLVTGEQYF; cdr3_nt: TGTGCCAGCAGTTTACAGGGGTGGCTAGTCACGGGGGAGCAGTACTTC
d_call: TRBD2; j_call: TRBJ2-1; v_call: TRBV2; clone_size: NA; cdr3_aa: CASRPAGTSAYNEQFF; cdr3_nt: TGTGCCAGCAGACCAGCCGGGACTAGCGCCTACAATGAGCAGTTCTTC
d_call: TRBD2; j_call: TRBJ2-3; v_call: TRBV12-3/TRBV12-4; clone_size: NA; cdr3_aa: CASSFLAGDPYTQYF; cdr3_nt: TGTGCCAGCAGTTTCTTAGCGGGGGATCCTTATACGCAGTATTTT
d_call: NA; j_call: TRBJ2-7; v_call: TRBV20-1; clone_size: few; cdr3_aa: CSASSLTGSSYEQYF; cdr3_nt: TGCAGTGCTAGTTCGTTGACAGGTAGCTCCTACGAGCAGTACTTC
d_call: TRBD2; j_call: TRBJ2-1; v_call: TRBV20-1; clone_size: NA; cdr3_aa: CSARETPSGDNEQFF; cdr3_nt: TGCAGTGCTAGAGAGACTCCCAGCGGGGACAATGAGCAGTTCTTC
d_call: NA; j_call: TRBJ2-2; v_call: TRBV3-1; clone_size: many; cdr3_aa: CASSPPGAGELFF; cdr3_nt: TGTGCCAGCAGCCCGCCGGGAGCCGGGGAGCTGTTTTTT
d_call: NA; j_call: TRBJ2-5; v_call: TRBV4-2; clone_size: NA; cdr3_aa: CASSQPPGPGQETQYF; cdr3_nt: TGTGCCAGCAGCCAACCCCCGGGGCCGGGGCAAGAGACCCAGTACTTC
d_call: NA; j_call: TRBJ1-1; v_call: TRBV12-3/TRBV12-4; clone_size: NA; cdr3_aa: CASSPGGRGENTEAFF; cdr3_nt: TGTGCCAGCAGTCCGGGGGGGAGGGGGGAGAACACTGAAGCTTTCTTT
d_call: NA; j_call: TRBJ1-6; v_call: TRBV4-1; clone_size: NA; cdr3_aa: CASSQGQAYNSPLHF; cdr3_nt: TGCGCCAGCAGCCAAGGGCAGGCTTATAATTCACCCCTCCACTTT
d_call: TRBD2; j_call: TRBJ2-1; v_call: TRBV19; clone_size: once; cdr3_aa: CASEGGSGYNEQFF; cdr3_nt: TGTGCCAGCGAGGGAGGGAGCGGTTACAATGAGCAGTTCTTC
d_call: TRBD1; j_call: TRBJ2-7; v_call: TRBV20-1; clone_size: many; cdr3_aa: CSARKEGQGSYEQYF; cdr3_nt: TGCAGTGCTAGAAAGGAGGGACAGGGCTCCTACGAGCAGTACTTC
d_call: NA; j_call: TRBJ2-1; v_call: TRBV12-3/TRBV12-4; clone_size: NA; cdr3_aa: CASSLALAADGSYNEQFF; cdr3_nt: TGTGCCAGCAGTTTAGCGCTTGCCGCGGACGGAAGCTACAATGAGCAGTTCTTC